The rows below give T cell receptor beta chains drawn from one sample of a study of blood T cell repertoires in COVID-19. Some clones are missing from TCRdb's copy, which holds only in-frame ones; the method was immunoSEQ multiplex PCR. The sample has tens of thousands of clones, under 85% seen once; the top ten hold roughly 30%. Material: peripheral blood. Every receptor here comes from a woman of 80 years or more with acute or convalescent COVID-19. The CDR3 runs from the conserved cysteine through the conserved F or W. The D gene is left open where the match is weak. Expanded clones are given a class, and other clones once, few, many or no size at all.

V gene	D gene	CDR3 length	J gene	clone size	CDR3 DNA	CDR3 protein
TRBV10-3	TRBD1	17	TRBJ1-4	.	TGTGCCATCAGCGCGGTCCCGGGACAGGGATTGGGTGAAAAACTGTTTTTT	CAISAVPGQGLGEKLFF
TRBV19	TRBD1	15	TRBJ1-5	.	TGTGCCAGTAGTAGGACAGGGCTAAGCAATCAGCCCCAGCATTTT	CASSRTGLSNQPQHF
TRBV27	.	14	TRBJ2-2	.	TGTGCCAGCAGTCCGACAAGGATCACCGGGGAGCTGTTTTTT	CASSPTRITGELFF
TRBV5-1	.	15	TRBJ2-5	.	TGCGCCAGCAGACCAAGCGGAATACCCCAAGAGACCCAGTACTTC	CASRPSGIPQETQYF
TRBV5-1	TRBD1	14	TRBJ2-5	.	TGCGCCAGCAGCCCGGGACAGGTCCAAGAGACCCAGTACTTC	CASSPGQVQETQYF
TRBV2	TRBD1	14	TRBJ1-1	.	TGTGCCAGCGGCGGACAGGTCGTTAGCACTGAAGCTTTCTTT	CASGGQVVSTEAFF
TRBV7-9	TRBD2	15	TRBJ2-5	.	TGTGCCAGCAGCCTCCGACTAGCTGAGAGAGAGACCCAGTACTTC	CASSLRLAERETQYF
TRBV5-1	.	15	TRBJ2-5	.	TGCGCCAGCAGCCAAAGAGCGACAGCGAGGGAGACCCAGTACTTC	CASSQRATARETQYF
TRBV6-1	TRBD1	15	TRBJ1-2	.	TGTGCCAGCAGTGAAGCCGGGACAGGGACCTATGGCTACACCTTC	CASSEAGTGTYGYTF
TRBV7-2	TRBD2	16	TRBJ2-1	.	TGTGCCAGCAGCTCACTGGGACTAGCGGGCTACAATGAGCAGTTCTTC	CASSSLGLAGYNEQFF
TRBV4-2	TRBD1	13	TRBJ1-2	.	TGTGCCAGCAGCGCCCGACAGGGGGGTGGCTACACCTTC	CASSARQGGGYTF
TRBV6-5	.	15	TRBJ2-7	.	TGTGCCAGCAGTTACTCAACCAACGGGGGCTACGAGCAGTACTTC	CASSYSTNGGYEQYF
TRBV10-3	TRBD1	14	TRBJ1-2	.	TGTGCCATCAGTGGTGACAGGGCTGACTATGGCTACACCTTC	CAISGDRADYGYTF
TRBV5-1	.	14	TRBJ1-1	few	TGCGCCAGCAGCTTGTGGTCCGGGAACACTGAAGCTTTCTTT	CASSLWSGNTEAFF
TRBV28	TRBD1	15	TRBJ1-2	.	TGTGCCAGCAGTTTAGTCCCGGGACAGGGGGTCGGCTACACCTTC	CASSLVPGQGVGYTF
TRBV5-1	TRBD1	15	TRBJ2-7	.	TGCGCCAGCAGCCCCCAATCGGGACAGACCTACGAGCAGTACTTC	CASSPQSGQTYEQYF
TRBV11-3	TRBD2	19	TRBJ2-3	.	TGTGCCAGCAGCTTAACGGCGGGAGCGGGACTGGGGGGCACAGATACGCAGTATTTT	CASSLTAGAGLGGTDTQYF
TRBV5-6	.	14	TRBJ1-6	few	TGTGCCAGCAGCTTGTCCCTCCAGAATTCACCCCTCCACTTT	CASSLSLQNSPLHF
TRBV19	.	15	TRBJ2-6	.	TGTGCCAGTATTGGGGCTTCCTCTGGGGCCAACGTCCTGACTTTC	CASIGASSGANVLTF
TRBV3-1/TRBV3-2	TRBD2	15	TRBJ2-7	.	TGTGCCAGCAGTGGAGGACTAGCGGGAAACTACGAGCAGTACTTC	CASSGGLAGNYEQYF
TRBV7-2	.	13	TRBJ1-1	.	TGTGCCAGCAGTCCCGGGACTCCAGATGAAGCTTTCTTT	CASSPGTPDEAFF
TRBV4-3	.	15	TRBJ1-2	.	TGCGCCAGCAGCCAAGATCCGGGGGTAAACTATGGCTACACCTTC	CASSQDPGVNYGYTF
TRBV4-1	TRBD1	14	TRBJ2-7	.	TGCGCCAGCAGCCTCCGGGACAGGGCGTACGAGCAGTACTTC	CASSLRDRAYEQYF
TRBV12-2	.	16	TRBJ2-7	once	TGTGCAAGTCGCTTATGGGGGACAGGGCCTGTCCACGAGCAGTACTTC	CASRLWGTGPVHEQYF
TRBV6-1	TRBD1	16	TRBJ2-1	once	TGTGCCAGCAGTGGTTTACAGGGGGCGAGTTACAATGAGCAGTTCTTC	CASSGLQGASYNEQFF
TRBV4-2	.	18	TRBJ1-1	once	TGTGCCAGCAGCCAAGATTGGACTTCTGGTGGGGTGAACACTGAAGCTTTCTTT	CASSQDWTSGGVNTEAFF